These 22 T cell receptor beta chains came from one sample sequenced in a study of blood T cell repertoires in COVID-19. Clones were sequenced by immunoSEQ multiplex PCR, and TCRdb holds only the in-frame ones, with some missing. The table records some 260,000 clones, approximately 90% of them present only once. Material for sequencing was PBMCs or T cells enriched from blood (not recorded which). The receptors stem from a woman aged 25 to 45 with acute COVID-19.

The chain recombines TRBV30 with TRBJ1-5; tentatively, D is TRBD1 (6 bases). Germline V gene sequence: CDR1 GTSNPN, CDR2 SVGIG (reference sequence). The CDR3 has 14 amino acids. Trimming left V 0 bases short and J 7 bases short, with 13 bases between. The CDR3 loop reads CAWSVLTGGQPQHF. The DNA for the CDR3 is TGTGCCTGGAGTGTACTGACAGGCGGACAGCCCCAGCATTTT.

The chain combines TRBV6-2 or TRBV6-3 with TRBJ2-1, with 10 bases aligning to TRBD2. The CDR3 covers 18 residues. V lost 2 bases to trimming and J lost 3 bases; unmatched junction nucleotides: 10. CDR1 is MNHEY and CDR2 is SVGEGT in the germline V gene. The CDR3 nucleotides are TGTGCCAGCAGTTACGATGGTCTAGCGGGGGTGTACTACAATGAGCAGTTCTTC. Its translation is CASSYDGLAGVYYNEQFF.

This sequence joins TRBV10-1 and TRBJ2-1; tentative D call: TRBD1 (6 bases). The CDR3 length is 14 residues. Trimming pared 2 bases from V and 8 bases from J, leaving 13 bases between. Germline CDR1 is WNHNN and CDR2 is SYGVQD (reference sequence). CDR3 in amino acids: CASSEQGRADEQFF. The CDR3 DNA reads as TGCGCCAGCAGTGAGCAGGGGCGGGCAGATGAGCAGTTCTTC.

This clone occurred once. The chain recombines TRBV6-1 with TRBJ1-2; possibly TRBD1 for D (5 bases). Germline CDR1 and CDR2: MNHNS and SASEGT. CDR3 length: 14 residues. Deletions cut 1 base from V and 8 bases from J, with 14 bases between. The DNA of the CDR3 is TGTGCCAGCAGTGAAGGGGGGGTCTTGGAGGGCTACACCTTC. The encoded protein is CASSEGGVLEGYTF.

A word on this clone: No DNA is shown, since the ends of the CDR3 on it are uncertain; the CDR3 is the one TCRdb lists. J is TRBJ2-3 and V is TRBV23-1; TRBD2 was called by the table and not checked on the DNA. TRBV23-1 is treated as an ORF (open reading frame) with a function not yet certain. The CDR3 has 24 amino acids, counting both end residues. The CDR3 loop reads CASSQSVEGALASGSPDTQYFGGW.

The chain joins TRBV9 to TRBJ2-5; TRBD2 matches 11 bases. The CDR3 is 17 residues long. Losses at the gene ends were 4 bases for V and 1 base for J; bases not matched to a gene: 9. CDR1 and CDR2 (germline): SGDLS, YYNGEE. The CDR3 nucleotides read TGTGCCAGCAGCCTCAGCGCCGGGACTAGCGGCCAAGAGACCCAGTACTTC. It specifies CASSLSAGTSGQETQYF.

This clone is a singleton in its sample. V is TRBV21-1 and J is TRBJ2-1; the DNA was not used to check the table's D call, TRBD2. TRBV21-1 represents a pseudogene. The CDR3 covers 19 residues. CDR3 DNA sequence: TGTGCCAGCCCGCCGGGACTAGCGGGAGCCCAGAGCTCCTACAATGAGCAGTTCTTC. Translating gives CASPPGLAGAQSSYNEQFF.

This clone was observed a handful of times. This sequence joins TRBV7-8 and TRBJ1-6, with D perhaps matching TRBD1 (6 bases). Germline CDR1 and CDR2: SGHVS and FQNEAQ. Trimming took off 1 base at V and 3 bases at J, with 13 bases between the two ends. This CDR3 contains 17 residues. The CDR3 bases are TGTGCCAGCAGCTTAGGGCACAGGGTTGGCTATAATTCACCCCTCCACTTT. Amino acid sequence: CASSLGHRVGYNSPLHF.

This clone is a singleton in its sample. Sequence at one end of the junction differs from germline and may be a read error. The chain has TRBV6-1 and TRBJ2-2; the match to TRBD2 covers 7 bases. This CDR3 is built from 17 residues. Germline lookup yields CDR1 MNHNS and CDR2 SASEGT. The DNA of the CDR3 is TGTGCCAGCAGTGCGGTCGGGGGGACCAGGATCCCCGGTGAGCTGTTTTTT. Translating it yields CASSAVGGTRIPGELFF.

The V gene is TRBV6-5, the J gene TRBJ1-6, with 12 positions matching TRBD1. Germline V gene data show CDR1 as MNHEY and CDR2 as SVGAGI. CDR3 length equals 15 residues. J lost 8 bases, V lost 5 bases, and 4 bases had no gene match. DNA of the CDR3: TGTGCCAGCAGTAGGGACAGGGGGCTTGATTCACCCCTCCACTTT. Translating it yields CASSRDRGLDSPLHF.

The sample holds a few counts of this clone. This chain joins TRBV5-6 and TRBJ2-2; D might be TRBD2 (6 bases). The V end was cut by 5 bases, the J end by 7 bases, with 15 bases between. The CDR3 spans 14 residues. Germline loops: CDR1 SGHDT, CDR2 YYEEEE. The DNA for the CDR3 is TGTGCCAGCAGGATCCTAGGCGGGGACGGGGAGCTGTTTTTT. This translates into CASRILGGDGELFF.

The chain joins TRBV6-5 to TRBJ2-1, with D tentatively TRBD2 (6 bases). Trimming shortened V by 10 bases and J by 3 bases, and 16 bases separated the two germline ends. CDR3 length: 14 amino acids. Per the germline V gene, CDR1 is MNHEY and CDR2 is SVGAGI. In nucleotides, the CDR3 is TGTGCCACCAGGAGCGGGTCCATCTACAATGAGCAGTTCTTC. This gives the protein CATRSGSIYNEQFF.

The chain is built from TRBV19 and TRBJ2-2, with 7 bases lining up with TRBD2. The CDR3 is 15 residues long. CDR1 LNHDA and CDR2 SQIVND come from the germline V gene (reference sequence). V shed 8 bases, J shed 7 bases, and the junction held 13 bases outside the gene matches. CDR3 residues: CASPSGGVYIGELFF. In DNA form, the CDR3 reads TGTGCCAGTCCCTCGGGGGGAGTATATATCGGGGAGCTGTTTTTT.

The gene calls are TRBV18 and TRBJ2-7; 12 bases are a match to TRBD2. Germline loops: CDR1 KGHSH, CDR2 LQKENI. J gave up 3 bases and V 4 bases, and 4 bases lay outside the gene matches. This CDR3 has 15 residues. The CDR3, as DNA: TGTGCCAGCTCACTGGGACTAGCGGGTAACTACGAGCAGTACTTC. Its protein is CASSLGLAGNYEQYF.

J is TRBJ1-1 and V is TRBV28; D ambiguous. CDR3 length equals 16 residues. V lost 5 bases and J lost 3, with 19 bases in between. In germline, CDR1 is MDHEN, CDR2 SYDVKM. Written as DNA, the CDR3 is TGTGCCAGCAGTCCTCCCTCCCGGGTCCCTCACACTGAAGCTTTCTTT. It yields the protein CASSPPSRVPHTEAFF.

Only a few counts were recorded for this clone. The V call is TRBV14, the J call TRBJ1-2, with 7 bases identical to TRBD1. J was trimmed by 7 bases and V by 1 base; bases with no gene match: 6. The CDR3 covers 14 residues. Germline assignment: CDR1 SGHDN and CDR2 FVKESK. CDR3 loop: CASSQANRGGGYTF. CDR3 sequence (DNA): TGTGCCAGCAGCCAAGCGAACAGGGGCGGTGGCTACACCTTC. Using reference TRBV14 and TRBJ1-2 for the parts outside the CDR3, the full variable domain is EAGVTQFPSHSVIEKGQTVTLRCDPISGHDNLYWYRRVMGKEIKFLLHFVKESKQDESGMPNNRFLAERTGGTYSTLKVQPAELEDSGVYFCASSQANRGGGYTFGSGTRLTVV.

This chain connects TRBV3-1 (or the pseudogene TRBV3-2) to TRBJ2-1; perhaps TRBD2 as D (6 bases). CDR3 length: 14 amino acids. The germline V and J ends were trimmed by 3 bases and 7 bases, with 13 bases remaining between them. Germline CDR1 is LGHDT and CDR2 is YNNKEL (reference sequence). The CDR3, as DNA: TGTGCCAGCAGCCACGGCGGTGGGAGGAATGAGCAGTTCTTC. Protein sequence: CASSHGGGRNEQFF.

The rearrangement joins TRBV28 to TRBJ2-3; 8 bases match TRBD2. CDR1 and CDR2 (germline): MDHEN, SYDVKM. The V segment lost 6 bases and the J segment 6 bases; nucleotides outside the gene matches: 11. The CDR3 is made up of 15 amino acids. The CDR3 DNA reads TGTGCCAGCAGCCCCGGGGGGGCCTCTTTGGATACGCAGTATTTT. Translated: CASSPGGASLDTQYF. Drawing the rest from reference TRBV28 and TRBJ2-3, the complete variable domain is DVKVTQSSRYLVKRTGEKVFLECVQDMDHENMFWYRQDPGLGLRLIYFSYDVKMKEKGDIPEGYSVSREKKERFSLILESASTNQTSMYLCASSPGGASLDTQYFGPGTRLTVL.

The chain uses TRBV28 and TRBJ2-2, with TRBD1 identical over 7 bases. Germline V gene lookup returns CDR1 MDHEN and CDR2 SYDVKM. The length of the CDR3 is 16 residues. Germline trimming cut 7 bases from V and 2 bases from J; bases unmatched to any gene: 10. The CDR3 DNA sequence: TGTGCCAGCACCGATATACAGGGGACAAACACCGGGGAGCTGTTTTTT. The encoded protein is CASTDIQGTNTGELFF.

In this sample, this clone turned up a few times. CDR3 sequence reads: CASSHPRGAGGNEQYF. CDR3 bases: TGTGCCAGCAGCCATCCAAGGGGGGCGGGAGGTAACGAGCAGTACTTC. The genes are TRBV3-1 (or the pseudogene TRBV3-2) and TRBJ2-7, with TRBD2 matching over 8 bases. The CDR3 extends over 16 amino acids. The V segment lost 3 bases and the J segment 5 bases; nucleotides outside the gene matches: 12. CDR1 and CDR2 (germline): LGHDT, YNNKEL (reference sequence).

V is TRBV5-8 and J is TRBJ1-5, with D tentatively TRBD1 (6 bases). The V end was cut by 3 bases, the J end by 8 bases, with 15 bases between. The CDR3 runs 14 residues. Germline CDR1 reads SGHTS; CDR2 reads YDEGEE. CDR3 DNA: TGTGCCAGCAGCTCAGGACAGAATTTGGAGCCCCAGCATTTT. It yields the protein CASSSGQNLEPQHF.

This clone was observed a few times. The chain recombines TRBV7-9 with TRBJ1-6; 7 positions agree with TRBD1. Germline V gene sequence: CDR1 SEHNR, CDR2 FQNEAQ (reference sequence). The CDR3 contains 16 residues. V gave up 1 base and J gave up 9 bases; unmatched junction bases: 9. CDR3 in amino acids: CASSLGNRGSGSPLHF. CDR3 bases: TGTGCCAGCAGCTTAGGGAACAGGGGTTCTGGTTCACCCCTCCACTTT.